A selection of T cell receptor beta chains follows, all from one sample in a study of beta chain features in type 1 diabetes. Repertoires were generated with immunoSEQ multiplex PCR, while TCRdb's copy carries only in-frame clones and drops some. The repertoire holds a few hundred thousand clones, with around 24% as singletons. Sequencing was performed on naive CD4+ T cells from blood. These receptor sequences come from a woman aged 25 to 45 with type 1 diabetes. Both conserved end residues are part of each CDR3. The D gene is left open where the match is weak. For some rows the clone size is stated as once, few or many, or as a class when expanded; others skip it.

V,D,size,J,DNA,CDR3
TRBV9,TRBD1,NA,TRBJ2-1,TGTGCCAGCAGCGTGGACAGGGGCAATGAGCAGTTCTTC,CASSVDRGNEQFF
TRBV7-2,NA,NA,TRBJ2-3,TGTGCCAGCAGCTTAAGGGGAATGGCAGATACGCAGTATTTT,CASSLRGMADTQYF
TRBV20-1,NA,few,TRBJ1-1,TGCAGTGCTAGGGAGGTTGGAGCTTTCTTT,CSAREVGAFF
TRBV18,NA,NA,TRBJ1-1,TGTGCCAGCTCACCATATGGTGGGCGCACTGAAGCTTTCTTT,CASSPYGGRTEAFF
TRBV27,TRBD1,few,TRBJ1-2,TGTGCCAGTTCCCGGGACAGGGAACCCACGGGTGGTGGCTACACCTTC,CASSRDREPTGGGYTF
TRBV19,TRBD2,NA,TRBJ2-5,TGTGCCAGTAGTCTTGGACTAGCCGGGGAGACCCAGTACTTC,CASSLGLAGETQYF
TRBV28,NA,few,TRBJ2-1,TGTGCCAGCATATCAGCTGGTGCGGTCTCCTACAATGAGCAGTTCTTC,CASISAGAVSYNEQFF
TRBV30,NA,NA,TRBJ1-5,TGTGCCTGGAGTGGGGGGGACGATCAGCCCCAGCATTTT,CAWSGGDDQPQHF
TRBV15,TRBD2,few,TRBJ2-1,TGTGCCACCAGCAGAGGGGGCCTAGCGGGAGTAAGTGAGCAGTTCTTC,CATSRGGLAGVSEQFF
TRBV28,TRBD1,few,TRBJ1-5,TGTGCCAGCAGTCCCCGGACAGGGGGGAAACAGCCCCAGCATTTT,CASSPRTGGKQPQHF
TRBV29-1,NA,few,TRBJ1-2,TGCAGCGTACACGTAGACGGGAGTGACTATGGCTACACCTTC,CSVHVDGSDYGYTF
TRBV29-1,NA,few,TRBJ2-1,TGCAGCGTTGAAGATTACTTGGATGAGCAGTTCTTC,CSVEDYLDEQFF
TRBV10-3,NA,NA,TRBJ2-5,TGTGCCATCAGTGAGCTAATGGAGACCCAGTACTTC,CAISELMETQYF
TRBV5-1,NA,NA,TRBJ2-7,TGCGCCAGCAGCTTGGGACAGGCCGGCGAGCAGTACTTC,CASSLGQAGEQYF
TRBV13,TRBD2,NA,TRBJ2-5,TGTGCCAGCAGCCCGACTAGCGGGAGTGAGACCCAGTACTTC,CASSPTSGSETQYF
TRBV28,NA,few,TRBJ1-2,TGTGCCAGCGCCGGGGTGGTTGGCTACACCTTC,CASAGVVGYTF
TRBV30,NA,few,TRBJ2-1,TGTGCCTGGGGGGGGACAGATTACAATGAGCAGTTCTTC,CAWGGTDYNEQFF
TRBV29-1,NA,few,TRBJ1-1,TGCAGCGTTGAAGTGACAGAAGGGACTGAAGCTTTCTTT,CSVEVTEGTEAFF
TRBV11-2,NA,NA,TRBJ2-6,TGTGCCAGCAGCCGAAGACCGGGGGTGCTTGGGGCCAACGTCCTGACTTTC,CASSRRPGVLGANVLTF
TRBV29-1,NA,NA,TRBJ2-1,TGCAGCGTTGATACCGGGAATTACAATGAGCAGTTCTTC,CSVDTGNYNEQFF
TRBV29-1,TRBD2,NA,TRBJ2-3,TGCAGCGTTGGAAGCGGGAGTAGGGGCACAGATACGCAGTATTTT,CSVGSGSRGTDTQYF
TRBV7-9,NA,few,TRBJ1-1,TGTGCCAGCAGCTTAGGTCTCGAAGCTTTCTTT,CASSLGLEAFF
TRBV29-1,TRBD2,NA,TRBJ2-1,TGCAGCGTTTTTAGCGGGAGTTTGAATGAGCAGTTCTTC,CSVFSGSLNEQFF
TRBV30,NA,few,TRBJ1-5,TGTGCCTGGAGTACCCAGGGCGGTCAGCCCCAGCATTTT,CAWSTQGGQPQHF
TRBV28,NA,NA,TRBJ1-1,TGTGCCAGCAGTTTGGCTTCGGGGATGTACACTGAAGCTTTCTTT,CASSLASGMYTEAFF
TRBV19,NA,few,TRBJ2-5,TGTGCCAGTAGTATGCCCGGACTCACGCAAGAGACCCAGTACTTC,CASSMPGLTQETQYF
TRBV5-1,TRBD2,NA,TRBJ2-1,TGCGCCAGCAGCTTAGTAGCGGGGACCTCCTACAATGAGCAGTTCTTC,CASSLVAGTSYNEQFF
TRBV5-4,NA,once,TRBJ2-3,TGTGCCAGCAGCTTGGCCTATACTAGCACAGATACGCAGTATTTT,CASSLAYTSTDTQYF
TRBV25-1,TRBD1,NA,TRBJ2-7,TGTGCCAGCAGTCTACTAGGGACAGCCTACGAGCAGTACTTC,CASSLLGTAYEQYF
TRBV6-6,NA,few,TRBJ2-7,TGTGCCAGCAGTTTCCCAGGGTACGAGCAGTACTTC,CASSFPGYEQYF
TRBV7-3,NA,few,TRBJ2-1,TGTGCCAGCAGCACCAGACAGGAGAGCTCCTACAATGAGCAGTTCTTC,CASSTRQESSYNEQFF
TRBV2,NA,few,TRBJ2-6,TGTGCCAGCCCCGAAAAGGGGGCTGGGGCCAACGTCCTGACTTTC,CASPEKGAGANVLTF
TRBV7-3,TRBD1,few,TRBJ2-7,TGTGCCAGCAGCTTAGACAGGGCCTACGAGCAGTACTTC,CASSLDRAYEQYF
TRBV14,NA,NA,TRBJ2-4,TGTGCCAGCAGCCCGCGGCTAGCCAAAAACATTCAGTACTTC,CASSPRLAKNIQYF
TRBV30,TRBD1,NA,TRBJ2-7,TGTGCCTGCAGTACGACAGGGATTGAGCAGTACTTC,CACSTTGIEQYF
TRBV7-9,TRBD1,NA,TRBJ1-1,TGTGCCAGCACCATACACACAGGGGGGGAAGCTTTCTTT,CASTIHTGGEAFF
TRBV29-1,NA,few,TRBJ2-1,TGCAGCGATGGCAGGGTGGCTGAGCAGTTCTTC,CSDGRVAEQFF
TRBV19,TRBD1,few,TRBJ1-1,TGTGCCAGTAGTACTTCGACAGGGCGCCCTGAAGCTTTCTTT,CASSTSTGRPEAFF
TRBV18,NA,NA,TRBJ1-1,TGTGCCAGCTCACCCGAAGGGGGAGCTTTCTTT,CASSPEGGAFF
TRBV10-3,NA,few,TRBJ1-5,TGTGCCATCAGTGGGGACTTCAATCAGCCCCAGCATTTT,CAISGDFNQPQHF
TRBV28,NA,NA,TRBJ2-3,TGTGCCAGCAGTTCAGGCCCCACAGATACGCAGTATTTT,CASSSGPTDTQYF
TRBV6-5,TRBD1,NA,TRBJ1-5,TGTGCCAGCAGTTCGGGACAGGGAAAAGGTCAGCCCCAGCATTTT,CASSSGQGKGQPQHF
TRBV5-4,NA,NA,TRBJ2-4,TGTGCCAGCAGCTTAGAGTCGCCAAACATTCAGTACTTC,CASSLESPNIQYF
TRBV29-1,NA,NA,TRBJ1-1,TGCAGCGTTGGTGGCGGGAACACTGAAGCTTTCTTT,CSVGGGNTEAFF
TRBV7-3,NA,NA,TRBJ2-5,TGTGCCAGCAGCTTAGGAACAGGGAAGGGAGAGACCCAGTACTTC,CASSLGTGKGETQYF
TRBV7-3,TRBD2,few,TRBJ2-5,TGTGCCAGCAGCTTCAGCGGGACGGCAGAGACCCAGTACTTC,CASSFSGTAETQYF
TRBV18,NA,few,TRBJ1-2,TGTGCCAGCTCACCAATCCTCCAGGATGGCTACACCTTC,CASSPILQDGYTF
TRBV2,TRBD2,few,TRBJ2-1,TGTGCCAGCAGTCCTCTAGCGGTCGGCGGCGATGAGCAGTTCTTC,CASSPLAVGGDEQFF
TRBV19,NA,few,TRBJ1-5,TGTGCCAGTAGTAAGCGAATCAATCAGCCCCAGCATTTT,CASSKRINQPQHF
TRBV29-1,NA,few,TRBJ2-7,TGCAGCGTGGGGTCGGGGGGCGGCTACGAGCAGTACTTC,CSVGSGGGYEQYF